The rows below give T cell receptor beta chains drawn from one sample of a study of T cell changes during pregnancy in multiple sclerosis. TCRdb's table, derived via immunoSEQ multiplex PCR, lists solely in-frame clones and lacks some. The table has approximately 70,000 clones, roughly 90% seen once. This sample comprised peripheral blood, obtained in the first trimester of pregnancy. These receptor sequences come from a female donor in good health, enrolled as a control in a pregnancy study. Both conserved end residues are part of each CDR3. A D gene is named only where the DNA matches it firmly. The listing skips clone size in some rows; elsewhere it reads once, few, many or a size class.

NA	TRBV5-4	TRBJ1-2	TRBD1	CASSFGQGYGYTF	TGTGCCAGCAGCTTCGGACAGGGCTATGGCTACACCTTC
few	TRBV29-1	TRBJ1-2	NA	CSVDLSRGGGYTF	TGCAGCGTTGACTTGTCCAGGGGTGGAGGCTACACCTTC
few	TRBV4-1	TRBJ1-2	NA	CASSQDPAGNYGYTF	TGCGCCAGCAGCCAAGATCCAGCAGGCAACTATGGCTACACCTTC
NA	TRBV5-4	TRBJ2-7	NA	CASSLAAISSYEQYF	TGTGCCAGCAGCTTGGCCGCGATCTCCTCCTACGAGCAGTACTTC
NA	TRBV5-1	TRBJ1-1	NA	CASSFGQGNTEAFF	TGCGCCAGCAGCTTTGGGCAGGGGAACACTGAAGCTTTCTTT
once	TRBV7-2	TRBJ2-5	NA	CASSWVFNSGGRGETQYF	TGTGCCAGCAGCTGGGTTTTTAACAGCGGAGGACGGGGAGAGACCCAGTACTTC
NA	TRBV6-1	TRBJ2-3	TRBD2	CASRTSGRLTDTQYF	TGTGCCAGCAGGACTAGCGGGAGGCTCACAGATACGCAGTATTTT
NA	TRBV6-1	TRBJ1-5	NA	CASSVGSLPQHF	TGTGCCAGCAGCGTAGGGAGCCTGCCCCAGCATTTT
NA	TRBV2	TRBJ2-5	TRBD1	CASYVGQKETQYF	TGTGCCAGCTATGTGGGACAGAAAGAGACCCAGTACTTC
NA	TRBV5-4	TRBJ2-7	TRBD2	CASSHSSGRALEQYF	TGTGCCAGCAGCCATTCGAGCGGGAGGGCCCTCGAGCAGTACTTC
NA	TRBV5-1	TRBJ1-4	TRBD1	CASSLVTGDEKLFF	TGCGCCAGCAGCTTGGTGACAGGGGATGAAAAACTGTTTTTT
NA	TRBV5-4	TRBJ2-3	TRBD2	CASSRPTSGDGGTQYF	TGTGCCAGCAGCCGACCGACTAGCGGGGACGGGGGTACGCAGTATTTT
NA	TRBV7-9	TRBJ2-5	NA	CASSFHSSRETQYF	TGTGCCAGCAGCTTTCACTCTTCACGGGAGACCCAGTACTTC
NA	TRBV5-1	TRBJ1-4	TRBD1	CASSFTPGQREKLFF	TGCGCCAGCAGCTTCACCCCGGGACAGAGAGAAAAACTGTTTTTT
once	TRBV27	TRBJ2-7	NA	CASSLSPDRTYEQYF	TGTGCCAGCAGTTTATCCCCCGACAGAACCTACGAGCAGTACTTC
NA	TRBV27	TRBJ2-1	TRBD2	CASSPLTSGSGSEQFF	TGTGCCAGCAGTCCCCTTACTAGCGGGAGCGGTAGTGAGCAGTTCTTC
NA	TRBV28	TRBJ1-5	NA	CASKDFLSNQPQHF	TGTGCCAGCAAGGACTTCCTTAGCAATCAGCCCCAGCATTTT
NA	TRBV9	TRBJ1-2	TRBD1	CASSVFQGGYGYTF	TGTGCCAGCAGCGTATTCCAGGGGGGCTATGGCTACACCTTC